The clone carrying this T cell receptor (beta chain) was recorded a few times. Its specificity is not known. Sample-barcoded 5' priming and a J-beta primer mix drove a second PCR of roughly 6 to 12 cycles. TCRdb processed the 5' RACE reads anew with MiXCR; each CDR3 protein has one entry. The data hold about 1.7 million distinct CDR3 sequences, with roughly 28% observed a single time. The sample belongs to a study of blood T cells in healthy people across ages. Findings and caveats of the study: Whereas aged donors had fewer naive CD4+ cells, long-lived donors had more of them and higher diversity. With age, beta diversity per million T cells declined roughly linearly, significantly by about 37.

V shed 0 bases and J 6 bases; nucleotides not matched to a gene: 6. The CDR3 totals 15 residues. Germline V gene sequence: CDR1 SGHDN, CDR2 FVKESK. Specimen: blood. This rearrangement joins TRBV14 to TRBJ2-7; 9 bases match TRBD1. The sequence derives from a woman between 25 and 40 years old in good health. The CDR3 spells CASSQEQGASVEQYF. CDR3 DNA: TGTGCCAGCAGCCAAGAACAGGGGGCGTCGGTCGAGCAGTACTTC.